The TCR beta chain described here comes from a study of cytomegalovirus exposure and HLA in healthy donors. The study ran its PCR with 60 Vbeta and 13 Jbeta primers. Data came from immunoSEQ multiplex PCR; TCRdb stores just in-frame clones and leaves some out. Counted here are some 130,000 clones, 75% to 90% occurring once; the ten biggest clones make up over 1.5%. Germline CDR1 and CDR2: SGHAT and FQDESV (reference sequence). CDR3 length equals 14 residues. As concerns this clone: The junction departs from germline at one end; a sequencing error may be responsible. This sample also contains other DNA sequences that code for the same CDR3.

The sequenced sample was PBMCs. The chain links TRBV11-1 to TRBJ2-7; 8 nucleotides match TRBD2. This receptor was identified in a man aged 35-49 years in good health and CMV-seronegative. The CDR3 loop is CASSSGLGDYEQYF. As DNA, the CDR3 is TGCGCCAGCAGCTCGGGACTAGGGGACTACGAGCAGTACTTC.